These T cell receptor beta chains were read from a single sample in a study of early stage breast cancer tumors. This table comes from immunoSEQ multiplex PCR, and its TCRdb copy is limited to in-frame clones, with some not included. The sample yields tens of thousands of clones, 60% to 80% seen once. The material sequenced was breast tumor tissue. The receptors were gathered from a person younger than 45 with breast cancer. The conserved cysteine and the conserved F or W are not part of the CDR3 here.

14 | TRBJ2-1 | TRBV5-1 | ASRRESGSSYNEQF
12 | TRBJ2-7 | TRBV6-5 | ASSMNRASYEQY
13 | TRBJ2-2 | TRBV7-2 | ASSLRRTNTGELF
14 | TRBJ2-2 | TRBV7-7 | ASSPQRGPDTGELF
12 | TRBJ1-1 | TRBV28 | ASSPIERRTEAF
12 | TRBJ2-5 | TRBV30 | AWSFQGLAETQY
11 | TRBJ2-2 | TRBV2 | ASKMGGPGELF
11 | TRBJ2-3 | TRBV6-4 | ASSDGDTDTQY
14 | TRBJ2-1 | TRBV10-3 | AISESTGLAANEQF
13 | TRBJ2-1 | TRBV9 | ASSGIGLAGDEQF
11 | TRBJ2-6 | TRBV6-5 | ASSYSLLNVLT
14 | TRBJ2-7 | TRBV30 | AWSVLRTAGSYEQY
14 | TRBJ2-5 | TRBV11-1 | ASSLALAGGVETQY
15 | TRBJ2-1 | TRBV7-2 | ASSLNHPGLGVHEQF
17 | TRBJ1-5 | TRBV7-8 | ASSKARDRNPKGNQPQH
14 | TRBJ2-7 | TRBV7-2 | ASSFPPRQGFYEQY
11 | TRBJ2-7 | TRBV2 | ASGDVGGYEQY
11 | TRBJ2-4 | TRBV6-4 | ASSDRPEGIQY
14 | TRBJ2-1 | TRBV7-6 | ASSSSTGTLYNEQF
14 | TRBJ2-5 | TRBV5-6 | ASSTFWTGEDQTQY
13 | TRBJ2-7 | TRBV7-8 | ASSPPGQGVGEQY
11 | TRBJ1-5 | TRBV28 | ASTGQEVQPQH
12 | TRBJ2-7 | TRBV10-3 | AITAGLAGGEQY
12 | TRBJ1-2 | TRBV30 | AWGPQGAGVGYT
13 | TRBJ2-1 | TRBV13 | ASSLGRERYNEQF
10 | TRBJ1-2 | TRBV5-1 | ASSLSGFGYT
11 | TRBJ1-2 | TRBV18 | ASSPGSSYGYT
13 | TRBJ1-3 | TRBV5-6 | ASSLQGKAGNTIY
12 | TRBJ2-7 | TRBV5-1 | ASSRDRTSYEQY
15 | TRBJ2-6 | TRBV4-2 | ASSQGAGAAGANVLT
16 | TRBJ1-1 | TRBV19 | ASSPRSQGRVVNTEAF
12 | TRBJ2-1 | TRBV30 | ACWTGSSYNEQF
16 | TRBJ2-1 | TRBV7-9 | ASSSGLAGGKRYNEQF
13 | TRBJ1-1 | TRBV6-5 | ASSYSVGVETEAF
12 | TRBJ2-1 | TRBV10-3 | AISESNSADEQF
11 | TRBJ1-2 | TRBV18 | ASSKDRNYGYT
10 | TRBJ2-2 | TRBV19 | ATDTYTGELF
12 | TRBJ1-5 | TRBV27 | ASSFSQESPPQH
16 | TRBJ1-5 | TRBV16 | ASSQGQGARGSNQPQH
13 | TRBJ2-1 | TRBV9 | ASSLEGSSYNEQF
12 | TRBJ1-2 | TRBV5-1 | ASSAGTPRDGYT